The text below deals with one T cell receptor beta chain. Germline V CDR1 and CDR2: SGDLS, YYNGEE. The V end was cut by 0 bases, the J end by 0 bases, with 12 bases between. The CDR3 consists of 16 residues. Normal lung was sampled as far from the tumour as possible, at least 3 cm. Genomic DNA came from frozen unsorted single-cell suspensions. This sample is drawn from a study of immune cell composition in non-small cell lung cancer. Generated by immunoSEQ multiplex PCR, the TCRdb table keeps only in-frame clones and is missing some. In the table there are fewer than 8,000 clones, about four fifths of which are singletons.

The J gene is TRBJ1-2, the V gene TRBV9; weak D call: TRBD1 (5 bases). The specimen sequenced was non-adjacent lung tissue. This clonotype was obtained from a human donor with non-small cell lung cancer. The CDR3 DNA reads TGTGCCAGCAGCGTAGCTGGGGCTACTACTAACTATGGCTACACCTTC. This codes for CASSVAGATTNYGYTF.